This T cell receptor (beta chain) emerged from a study of graft-versus-host responses after intestinal transplantation. There are a few counts of this clone. The germline CDR1 and CDR2 sequences are SGDLS and YYNGEE. The V end lost 6 bases, the J end lost 2 bases, and 20 bases lay between the germline ends. The CDR3 spans 16 residues. Some clones are missing from TCRdb's copy, which holds only in-frame ones; the method was immunoSEQ multiplex PCR. The table has about 20,000 clones, more than 40% seen once. Responders labeled with CFSE (approximately 200,000) were plated with approximately 200,000 irradiated, violet-dye-labeled stimulators.

Here the sequenced sample was alloreactive CD4+ T cells from a mixed lymphocyte reaction culture, taken before intestinal transplant. Noted subset: CFSE-low proliferating T cells sorted from roughly 6-day pre-transplant mixed lymphocyte reaction (GvH or HvG direction). The receptor comes from a human patient who received an intestinal transplant. This rearrangement joins TRBV9 to TRBJ1-1, with D uncertain. Written as DNA, the CDR3 is TGTGCCAGCACCTCTCTAGCAGCCTCTCCAAACACTGAAGCTTTCTTT. Translating gives CASTSLAASPNTEAFF.